This T cell receptor beta chain is from a study of blood T cell repertoires in COVID-19. Repertoires were generated with immunoSEQ multiplex PCR, while TCRdb's copy carries only in-frame clones and drops some. The repertoire includes just under 50,000 clones, 86% of them detected once, and about 15% sits in the top ten. V gave up 0 bases and J gave up 2 bases; unmatched junction bases: 1. Looked up from germline, CDR1 is SGHRS and CDR2 is YFSETQ. This CDR3 has 15 residues. The source is a human donor in a cohort sampled during active COVID-19. Sequencing was done on a sample of peripheral blood. V and J are TRBV5-1 and TRBJ1-4; 7 bases are shared with TRBD1. The CDR3 loop is CASSLAGGTNEKLFF. In nucleotides, the CDR3 is TGCGCCAGCAGCTTGGCAGGGGGGACTAATGAAAAACTGTTTTTT.